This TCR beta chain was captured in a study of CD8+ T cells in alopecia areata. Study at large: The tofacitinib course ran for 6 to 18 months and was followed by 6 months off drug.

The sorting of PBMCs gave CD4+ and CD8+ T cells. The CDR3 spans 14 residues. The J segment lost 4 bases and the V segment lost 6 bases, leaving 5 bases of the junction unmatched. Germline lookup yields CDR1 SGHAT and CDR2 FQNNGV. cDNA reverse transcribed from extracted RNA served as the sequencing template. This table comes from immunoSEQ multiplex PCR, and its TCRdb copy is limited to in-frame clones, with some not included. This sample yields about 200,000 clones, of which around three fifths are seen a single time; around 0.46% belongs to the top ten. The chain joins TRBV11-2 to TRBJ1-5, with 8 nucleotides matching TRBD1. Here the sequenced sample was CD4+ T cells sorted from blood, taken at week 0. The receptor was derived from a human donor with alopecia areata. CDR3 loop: CASRIHRGNQPQHF. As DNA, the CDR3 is TGTGCCAGCAGAATACACAGGGGGAATCAGCCCCAGCATTTT.